Included here is one TCR beta chain sequence, with context. The target antigen is unknown. The sample comes from a study of T-cell memory formation after mild COVID-19. Study in general: TCR clusters were mostly donor specific.

The CDR3 sequence is 15 residues long. Trimming pared 6 bases from V and 2 bases from J, leaving 17 bases between. Per the germline V gene, CDR1 is SNHLY and CDR2 is FYNNEI. The study's findings and limits: The main location of contracting CD4+ clones was CM and EM, and that of contracting CD8+ clones was EMRA. Cross-reactive memory appears to have joined, as suggested by some responding clones showing up in pre-infection memory.

TCRdb re-called the 5' RACE reads with MiXCR, one entry per CDR3 protein. The data contain roughly 410,000 distinct CDR3 sequences, roughly a quarter of them singletons. V gene TRBV2 combines with J gene TRBJ2-7; possible D gene TRBD2, 7 bases. This TCR derives from an adult woman who had mild COVID-19 (a few samples of this study predate the infection). Cell type and time point are not known. The sequenced material came from PBMCs or a T cell subset sorted from them (not recorded which). In DNA form, the CDR3 reads TGTGCCAGCAGGCCGCGGGTAGGGGGGGCCTACGAGCAGTACTTC. Its protein is CASRPRVGGAYEQYF.